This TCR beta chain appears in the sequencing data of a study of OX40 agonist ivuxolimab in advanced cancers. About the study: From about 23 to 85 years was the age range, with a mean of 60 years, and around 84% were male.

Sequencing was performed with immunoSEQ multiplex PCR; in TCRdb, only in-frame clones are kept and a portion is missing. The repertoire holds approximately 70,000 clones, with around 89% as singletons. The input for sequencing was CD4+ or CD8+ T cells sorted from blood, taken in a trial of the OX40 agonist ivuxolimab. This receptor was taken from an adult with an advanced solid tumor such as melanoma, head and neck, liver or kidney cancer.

The chain's CDR3 is CASSGGGLNYGYTF. For the CDR3, the DNA is TGCGCCAGCAGCGGCGGAGGATTAAACTATGGCTACACCTTC. This chain uses TRBV5-1 with TRBJ1-2; unclear D gene. The CDR3 is 14 residues long. The V and J ends lost 4 bases and 2 bases respectively, with 12 bases between them. Germline CDR1 is SGHRS and CDR2 is YFSETQ.